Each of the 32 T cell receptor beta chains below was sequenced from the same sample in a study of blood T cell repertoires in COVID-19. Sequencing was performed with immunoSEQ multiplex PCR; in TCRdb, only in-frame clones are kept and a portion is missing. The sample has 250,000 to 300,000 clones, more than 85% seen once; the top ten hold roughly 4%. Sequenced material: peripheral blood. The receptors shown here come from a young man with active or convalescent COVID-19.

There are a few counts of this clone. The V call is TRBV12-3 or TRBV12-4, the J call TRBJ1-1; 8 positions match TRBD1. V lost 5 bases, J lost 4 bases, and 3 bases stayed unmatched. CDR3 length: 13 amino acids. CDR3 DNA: TGTGCCAGCAGTCGAGACAGGGGCACTGAAGCTTTCTTT. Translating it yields CASSRDRGTEAFF.

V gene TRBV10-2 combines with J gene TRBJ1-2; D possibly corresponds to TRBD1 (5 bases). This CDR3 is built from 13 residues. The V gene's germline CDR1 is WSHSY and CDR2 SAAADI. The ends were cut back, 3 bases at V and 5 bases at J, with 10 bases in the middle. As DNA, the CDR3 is TGCGCCAGCAGTGACAGGGCGCGGTATGGCTACACCTTC. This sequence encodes CASSDRARYGYTF.

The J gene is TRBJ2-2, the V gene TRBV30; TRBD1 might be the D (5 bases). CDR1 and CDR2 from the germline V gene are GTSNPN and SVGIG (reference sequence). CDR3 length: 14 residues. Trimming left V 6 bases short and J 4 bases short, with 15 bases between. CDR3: CACRTGQGTGELFF. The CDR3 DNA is TGTGCCTGTAGGACGGGCCAGGGCACCGGGGAGCTGTTTTTT.

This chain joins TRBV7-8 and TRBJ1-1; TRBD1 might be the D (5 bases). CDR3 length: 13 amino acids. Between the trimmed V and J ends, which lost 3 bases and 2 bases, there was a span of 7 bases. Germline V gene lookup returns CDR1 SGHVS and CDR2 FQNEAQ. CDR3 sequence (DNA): TGTGCCAGCAGCTTCGGGGGTAACACTGAAGCTTTCTTT. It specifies CASSFGGNTEAFF.

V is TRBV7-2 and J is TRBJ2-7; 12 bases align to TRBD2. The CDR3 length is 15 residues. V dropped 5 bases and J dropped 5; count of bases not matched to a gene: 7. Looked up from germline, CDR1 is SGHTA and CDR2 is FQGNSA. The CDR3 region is CASSPLAGGLDEQYF. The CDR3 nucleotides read TGTGCCAGCAGCCCACTAGCGGGGGGTCTCGACGAGCAGTACTTC.

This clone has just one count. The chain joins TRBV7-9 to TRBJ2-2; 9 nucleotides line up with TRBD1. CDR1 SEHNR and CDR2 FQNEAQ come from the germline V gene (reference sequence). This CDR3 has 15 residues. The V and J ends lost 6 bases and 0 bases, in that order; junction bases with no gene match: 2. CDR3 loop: CASRGDRANTGELFF. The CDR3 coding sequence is TGTGCCAGCAGGGGGGACAGGGCGAACACCGGGGAGCTGTTTTTT.

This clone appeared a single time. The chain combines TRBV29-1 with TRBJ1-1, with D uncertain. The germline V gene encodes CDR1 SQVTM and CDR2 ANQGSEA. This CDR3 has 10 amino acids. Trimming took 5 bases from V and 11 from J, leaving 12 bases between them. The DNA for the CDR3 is TGCAGCGTTTTTTGGGCGTCGGCTTTCTTT. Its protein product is CSVFWASAFF.

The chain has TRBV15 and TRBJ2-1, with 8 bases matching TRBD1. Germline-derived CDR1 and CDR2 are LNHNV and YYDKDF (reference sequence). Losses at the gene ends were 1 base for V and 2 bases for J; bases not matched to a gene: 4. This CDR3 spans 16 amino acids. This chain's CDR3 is CATSRAPGQAYNEQFF. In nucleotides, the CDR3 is TGTGCCACCAGCAGAGCCCCGGGACAGGCCTACAATGAGCAGTTCTTC.

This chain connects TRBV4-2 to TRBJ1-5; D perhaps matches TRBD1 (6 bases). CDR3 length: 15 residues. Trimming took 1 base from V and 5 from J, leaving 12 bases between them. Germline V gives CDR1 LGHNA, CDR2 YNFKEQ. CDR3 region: CASSQVRDTYQPQHF. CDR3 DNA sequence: TGTGCCAGCAGCCAAGTAAGGGACACATATCAGCCCCAGCATTTT.

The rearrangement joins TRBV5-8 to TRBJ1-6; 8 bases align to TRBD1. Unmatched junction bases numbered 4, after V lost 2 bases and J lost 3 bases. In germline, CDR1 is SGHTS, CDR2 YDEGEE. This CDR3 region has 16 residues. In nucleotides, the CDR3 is TGTGCCAGCAGCTTATCCGGACAGGGCTATAATTCACCCCTCCACTTT. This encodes CASSLSGQGYNSPLHF.

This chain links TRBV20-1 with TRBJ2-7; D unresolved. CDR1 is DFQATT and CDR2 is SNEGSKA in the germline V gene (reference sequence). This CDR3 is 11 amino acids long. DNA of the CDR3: TGCAGGATTAGACGGAGCTACGAGCAGTACTTC. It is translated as CRIRRSYEQYF.

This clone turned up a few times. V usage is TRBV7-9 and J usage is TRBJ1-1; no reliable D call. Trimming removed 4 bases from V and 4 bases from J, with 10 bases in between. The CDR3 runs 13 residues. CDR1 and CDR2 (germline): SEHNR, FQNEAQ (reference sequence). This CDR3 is CASSSPRGTEAFF. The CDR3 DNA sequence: TGTGCCAGCAGCTCCCCTCGGGGCACTGAAGCTTTCTTT.

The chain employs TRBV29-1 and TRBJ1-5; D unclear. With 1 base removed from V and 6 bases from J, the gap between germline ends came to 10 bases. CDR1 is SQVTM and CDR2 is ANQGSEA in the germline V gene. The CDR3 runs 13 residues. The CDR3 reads CSVEGQAGQPQHF. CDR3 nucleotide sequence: TGCAGCGTTGAAGGTCAGGCAGGTCAGCCCCAGCATTTT. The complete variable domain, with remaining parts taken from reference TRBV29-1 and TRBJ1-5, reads SAVISQKPSRDICQRGTSLTIQCQVDSQVTMMFWYRQQPGQSLTLIATANQGSEATYESGFVIDKFPISRPNLTFSTLTVSNMSPEDSSIYLCSVEGQAGQPQHFGDGTRLSIL.

The chain's CDR3 is CASSATTLNTEAFF. In DNA, the CDR3 is TGTGCCAGCAGTGCGACAACCTTGAACACTGAAGCTTTCTTT. This chain uses TRBV27 with TRBJ1-1, with D unresolved. Germline lookup yields CDR1 MNHEY and CDR2 SMNVEV (reference sequence). There are 14 residues in the CDR3. With 5 bases removed from V and 0 bases from J, the gap between germline ends came to 10 bases.

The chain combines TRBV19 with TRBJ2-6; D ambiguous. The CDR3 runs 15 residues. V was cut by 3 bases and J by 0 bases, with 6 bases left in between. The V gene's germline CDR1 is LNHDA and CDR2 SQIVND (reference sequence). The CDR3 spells CASSIPSSGANVLTF. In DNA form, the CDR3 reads TGTGCCAGTAGTATTCCCAGCTCTGGGGCCAACGTCCTGACTTTC.

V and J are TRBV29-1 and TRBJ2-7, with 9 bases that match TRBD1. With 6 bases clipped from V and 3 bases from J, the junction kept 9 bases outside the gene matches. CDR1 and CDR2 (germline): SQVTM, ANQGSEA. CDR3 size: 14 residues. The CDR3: CSVAQGTGFYEQYF. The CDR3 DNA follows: TGCAGCGTCGCCCAAGGGACAGGGTTCTACGAGCAGTACTTC.

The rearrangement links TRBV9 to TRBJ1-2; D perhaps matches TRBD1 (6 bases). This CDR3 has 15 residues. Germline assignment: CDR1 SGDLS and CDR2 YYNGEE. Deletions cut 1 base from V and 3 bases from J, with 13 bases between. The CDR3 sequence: CASSVTKDRHYGYTF. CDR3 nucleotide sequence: TGTGCCAGCAGCGTAACTAAAGACAGGCACTATGGCTACACCTTC.

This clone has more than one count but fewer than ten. The CDR3 DNA is TGTGCCAGCAGCCAAGGGACTAGCGACACCGGGGAGCTGTTTTTT. This sequence encodes CASSQGTSDTGELFF. The chain joins TRBV4-2 to TRBJ2-2; 9 nucleotides agree with TRBD2. The CDR3 consists of 15 residues. V dropped 1 base and J dropped 3; count of bases not matched to a gene: 0. Germline V CDR1 and CDR2: LGHNA, YNFKEQ.

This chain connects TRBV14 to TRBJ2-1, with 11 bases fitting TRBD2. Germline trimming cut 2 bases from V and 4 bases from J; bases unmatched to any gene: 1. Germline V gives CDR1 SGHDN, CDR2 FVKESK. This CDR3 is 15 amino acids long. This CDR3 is CASSQLAGGYNEQFF. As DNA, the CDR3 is TGTGCCAGCAGCCAACTAGCGGGAGGTTACAATGAGCAGTTCTTC.

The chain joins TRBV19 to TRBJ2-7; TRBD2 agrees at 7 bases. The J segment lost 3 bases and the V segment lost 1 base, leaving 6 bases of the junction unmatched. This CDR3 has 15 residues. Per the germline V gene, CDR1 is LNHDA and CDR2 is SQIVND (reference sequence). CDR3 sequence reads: CASSIALAELYEQYF. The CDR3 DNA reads TGTGCCAGTAGTATAGCTCTAGCGGAACTCTACGAGCAGTACTTC.

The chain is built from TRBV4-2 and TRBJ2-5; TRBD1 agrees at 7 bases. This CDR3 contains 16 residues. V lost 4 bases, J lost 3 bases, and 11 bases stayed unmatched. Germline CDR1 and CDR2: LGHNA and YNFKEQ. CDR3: CASSPDPGDRKETQYF. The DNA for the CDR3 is TGTGCCAGCAGCCCAGACCCTGGGGACAGAAAAGAGACCCAGTACTTC.

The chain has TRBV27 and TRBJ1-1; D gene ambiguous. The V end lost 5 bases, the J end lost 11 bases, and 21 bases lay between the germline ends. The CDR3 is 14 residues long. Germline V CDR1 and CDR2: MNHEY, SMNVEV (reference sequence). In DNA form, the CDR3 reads TGTGCCAGCAGTAAGGAGGGAGTATTCTCCGGGGCTTTCTTT. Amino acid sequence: CASSKEGVFSGAFF.

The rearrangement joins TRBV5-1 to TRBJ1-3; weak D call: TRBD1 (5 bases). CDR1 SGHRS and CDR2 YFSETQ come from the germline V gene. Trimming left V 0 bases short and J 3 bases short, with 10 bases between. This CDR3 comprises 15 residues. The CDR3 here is CASSLGQGYGNTIYF. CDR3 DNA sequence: TGCGCCAGCAGCTTGGGGCAGGGTTATGGAAACACCATATATTTT.

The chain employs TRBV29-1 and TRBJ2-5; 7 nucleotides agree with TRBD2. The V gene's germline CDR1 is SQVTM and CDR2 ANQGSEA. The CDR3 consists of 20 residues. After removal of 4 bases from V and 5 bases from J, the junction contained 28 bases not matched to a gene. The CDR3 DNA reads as TGCAGCGTTGGTGCGGGAGACCACACAACCGGACTAGAGAATATGGAGACCCAGTACTTC. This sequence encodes CSVGAGDHTTGLENMETQYF. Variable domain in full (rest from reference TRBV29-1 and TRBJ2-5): SAVISQKPSRDICQRGTSLTIQCQVDSQVTMMFWYRQQPGQSLTLIATANQGSEATYESGFVIDKFPISRPNLTFSTLTVSNMSPEDSSIYLCSVGAGDHTTGLENMETQYFGPGTRLLVL.

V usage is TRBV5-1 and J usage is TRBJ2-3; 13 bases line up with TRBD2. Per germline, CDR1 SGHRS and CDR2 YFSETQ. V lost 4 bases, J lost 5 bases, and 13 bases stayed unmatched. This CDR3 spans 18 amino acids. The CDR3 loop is CASSPKTSGRPGGDTQYF. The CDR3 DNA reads TGCGCCAGCAGCCCGAAGACTAGCGGGAGGCCGGGTGGAGATACGCAGTATTTT.

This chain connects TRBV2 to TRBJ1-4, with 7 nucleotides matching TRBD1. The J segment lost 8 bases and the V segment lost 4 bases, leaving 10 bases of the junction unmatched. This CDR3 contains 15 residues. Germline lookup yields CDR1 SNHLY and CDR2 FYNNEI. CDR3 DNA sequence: TGTGCCAGCAGTGGAGGTGGGACAGACCCCGAAAAACTGTTTTTT. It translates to CASSGGGTDPEKLFF.

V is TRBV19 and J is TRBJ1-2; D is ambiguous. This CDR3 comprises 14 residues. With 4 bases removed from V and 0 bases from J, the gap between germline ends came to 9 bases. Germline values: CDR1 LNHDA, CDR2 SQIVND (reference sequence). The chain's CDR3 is CASSRNRPNYGYTF. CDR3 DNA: TGTGCCAGTAGTAGGAACAGACCTAACTATGGCTACACCTTC.

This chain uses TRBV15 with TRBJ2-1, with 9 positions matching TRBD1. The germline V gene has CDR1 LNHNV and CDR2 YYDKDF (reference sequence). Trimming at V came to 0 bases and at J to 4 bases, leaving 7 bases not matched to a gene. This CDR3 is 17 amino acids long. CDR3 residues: CATSREGSGTGYNEQFF. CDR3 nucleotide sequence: TGTGCCACCAGCAGAGAGGGTTCCGGGACAGGGTACAATGAGCAGTTCTTC.

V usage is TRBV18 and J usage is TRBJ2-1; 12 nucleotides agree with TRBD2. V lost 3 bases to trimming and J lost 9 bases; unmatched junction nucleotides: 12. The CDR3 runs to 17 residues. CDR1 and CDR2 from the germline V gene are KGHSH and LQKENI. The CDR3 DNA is TGTGCCAGCTCACCCCGACTAGCGGGAGCAGGGGGAGGTGAGCAGTTCTTC. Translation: CASSPRLAGAGGGEQFF.

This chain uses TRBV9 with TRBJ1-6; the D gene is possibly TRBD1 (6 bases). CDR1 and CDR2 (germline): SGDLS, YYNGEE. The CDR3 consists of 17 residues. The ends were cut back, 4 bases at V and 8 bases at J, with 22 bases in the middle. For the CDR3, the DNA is TGTGCCAGCAGCCTTACACCTACTCAGGGGCGGGATTCACCCCTCCACTTT. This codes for CASSLTPTQGRDSPLHF. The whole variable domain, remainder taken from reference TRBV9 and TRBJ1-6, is DSGVTQTPKHLITATGQRVTLRCSPRSGDLSVYWYQQSLDQGLQFLIQYYNGEERAKGNILERFSAQQFPDLHSELNLSSLELGDSALYFCASSLTPTQGRDSPLHFGNGTRLTVT.

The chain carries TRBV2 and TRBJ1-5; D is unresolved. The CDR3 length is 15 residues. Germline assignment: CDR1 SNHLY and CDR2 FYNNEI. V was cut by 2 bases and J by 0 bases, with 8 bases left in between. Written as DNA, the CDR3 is TGTGCCAGCAGTGAAAACAAATATAGCAATCAGCCCCAGCATTTT. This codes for CASSENKYSNQPQHF.

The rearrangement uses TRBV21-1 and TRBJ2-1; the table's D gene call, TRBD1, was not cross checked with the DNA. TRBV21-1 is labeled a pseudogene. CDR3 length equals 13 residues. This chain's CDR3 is CASSNQVYNEQFF. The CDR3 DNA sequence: TGTGCCAGCAGCAATCAGGTATACAATGAGCAGTTCTTC.